The 20 T cell receptor beta chains presented below share a single source sample, sequenced in a study of response to subunit inactivated influenza vaccine. TCRdb re-called the RT-PCR reads with MiXCR, one entry per CDR3 protein. The data hold almost 250,000 distinct CDR3 sequences, with 10% to 15% observed a single time. The specimen was non-naive T cells sorted from PBMCs, collected 14 to 15 days before vaccination. The receptor set was obtained from a man aged 50-60 years who received an inactivated influenza vaccine.

This clonotype was counted many times. V is TRBV6-6 and J is TRBJ2-7; tentative D call: TRBD2 (7 bases). This CDR3 spans 15 amino acids. Germline V gene sequence: CDR1 MNHNY, CDR2 SVGAGI (reference sequence). V was cut by 0 bases and J by 2 bases, with 11 bases left in between. This CDR3 reads CASSYSGGRAYEQYF. The CDR3 DNA is TGTGCCAGCAGTTACTCCGGGGGGCGCGCCTACGAGCAGTACTTC.

At least ten counts were recorded for this clonotype. The rearrangement uses TRBV6-2 or TRBV6-3 and TRBJ1-5; 8 nucleotides align to TRBD1. CDR3 length equals 16 residues. Germline CDR1 MNHEY, CDR2 SVGEGT. Germline trimming cut 5 bases from V and 3 bases from J; bases unmatched to any gene: 9. The CDR3: CASSHGTGGANQPQHF. Here the CDR3 DNA reads TGTGCCAGCAGTCACGGGACAGGTGGTGCCAATCAGCCCCAGCATTTT.

The V gene is TRBV18, the J gene TRBJ1-1; D is possibly TRBD1 (5 bases). The CDR3 contains 14 residues. Trimming left V 2 bases short and J 1 base short, with 8 bases between. Germline V gene lookup returns CDR1 KGHSH and CDR2 LQKENI. CDR3 bases: TGTGCCAGCTCACCAGGGGCAGAGAACACTGAAGCTTTCTTT. Translated: CASSPGAENTEAFF.

The genes are TRBV2 and TRBJ2-7, with 9 bases aligning to TRBD1. CDR1 and CDR2 (germline): SNHLY, FYNNEI. The CDR3 spans 14 residues. The trim removed 7 bases at V and 4 bases at J, leaving 8 bases unmatched. In DNA form, the CDR3 reads TGTGCCAGCACGCAAGACAGGGGGTATTACGAGCAGTACTTC. Amino acids: CASTQDRGYYEQYF.

The chain employs TRBV7-6 and TRBJ2-7, with D perhaps TRBD2 (6 bases). Per the germline V gene, CDR1 is SGHVS and CDR2 is FNYEAQ. There are 14 residues in the CDR3. V was pared by 5 bases and J by 6 bases, with 17 bases between. CDR3 loop: CASSPNSGSGEQYF. The CDR3, as DNA: TGTGCCAGCAGCCCGAACTCCGGGAGTGGCGAGCAGTACTTC.

In its sample, this clonotype was seen many times. The chain joins TRBV20-1 to TRBJ1-5; TRBD1 agrees at 7 bases. Germline V lookup: CDR1 DFQATT, CDR2 SNEGSKA (reference sequence). The CDR3 is 14 residues long. V trimming: 0 bases; J trimming: 7 bases; junction bases outside the gene matches: 6. The CDR3 loop is CSARERQGGQPQHF. In DNA form, the CDR3 reads TGCAGTGCTAGAGAACGACAGGGAGGCCAGCCCCAGCATTTT.

This clonotype was seen ten or more times. This chain joins TRBV2 and TRBJ1-1, with no clear D. The CDR3 is 15 amino acids. The ends were cut back, 6 bases at V and 1 base at J, with 15 bases in the middle. The V gene's germline CDR1 is SNHLY and CDR2 FYNNEI. The CDR3 spells CASRPYRSGNTEAFF. The CDR3 region has the DNA TGTGCCAGCAGGCCCTACCGGTCGGGGAACACTGAAGCTTTCTTT.

This clonotype has ten or more counts. The gene calls are TRBV5-1 and TRBJ2-2; 7 positions agree with TRBD1. The V segment lost 4 bases and the J segment 6 bases; nucleotides outside the gene matches: 12. The CDR3 length is 16 residues. From germline, CDR1 is SGHRS and CDR2 YFSETQ. The CDR3 protein is CASSKSRDRYPGELFF. For the CDR3, the DNA is TGCGCCAGCAGCAAAAGCCGGGACAGATACCCCGGGGAGCTGTTTTTT.

The chain has TRBV6-2 or TRBV6-3 and TRBJ2-7, with TRBD1 identical over 8 bases. The CDR3 loop spans 13 amino acids. In germline, CDR1 is MNHEY, CDR2 SVGEGT. Germline trimming cut 4 bases from V and 12 bases from J; bases unmatched to any gene: 11. In nucleotides, the CDR3 is TGTGCCAGCAGTTCAGAACCCGGACAGGGTCCGTACTTC. Protein: CASSSEPGQGPYF.

This clonotype showed up just a few times. The chain carries TRBV18 and TRBJ1-2; D not resolved. CDR3 length equals 14 residues. The V end was cut by 1 base, the J end by 2 bases, with 8 bases between. Germline V lookup: CDR1 KGHSH, CDR2 LQKENI. CDR3 nucleotides: TGTGCCAGCTCACCACGGGAGGACAACTATGGCTACACCTTC. This codes for CASSPREDNYGYTF.

The V call is TRBV5-1, the J call TRBJ2-1; D gene uncertain. The CDR3 has 14 residues. Trimming took off 4 bases at V and 4 bases at J, with 12 bases between the two ends. Germline V gives CDR1 SGHRS, CDR2 YFSETQ. CDR3 in DNA: TGCGCCAGCAGCAACGTGGTAGGTTACAATGAGCAGTTCTTC. This gives the protein CASSNVVGYNEQFF.

This clonotype was seen many times. The rearrangement joins TRBV29-1 to TRBJ2-7; tentatively, D is TRBD1 or TRBD2 (5 bases each). V was pared by 6 bases and J by 4 bases, with 10 bases between. Germline V gene data show CDR1 as SQVTM and CDR2 as ANQGSEA. This CDR3 comprises 11 residues. CDR3 nucleotide sequence: TGCAGCGTCTGGGACGGGTACGAGCAGTACTTC. Its translation is CSVWDGYEQYF.

This clonotype was seen at least ten times. The chain is built from TRBV29-1 and TRBJ2-7; TRBD2 aligns across 8 bases. The CDR3 consists of 13 residues. Trimming at V came to 7 bases and at J to 0 bases, leaving 5 bases not matched to a gene. Germline CDR1 reads SQVTM; CDR2 reads ANQGSEA. CDR3 nucleotide sequence: TGCAGCGCGGGGGGGCGATCCTCCTACGAGCAGTACTTC. Its translation is CSAGGRSSYEQYF.

Only a few counts were recorded for this clonotype. The CDR3 sequence is CASSLGEATDTQYF. Here the CDR3 DNA reads TGCGCCAGCAGCCTGGGGGAAGCCACAGATACGCAGTATTTT. The chain couples TRBV4-3 to TRBJ2-3; D might be TRBD1 or TRBD2, each matching 5 bases. Germline CDR1 and CDR2: LGHNA and YSLEER. Trimming removed 4 bases at V and 2 bases at J, with 10 bases between. CDR3 length equals 14 residues.

This sequence joins TRBV6-2 or TRBV6-3 and TRBJ1-5; D is perhaps TRBD1 (6 bases). The V end was cut by 7 bases, the J end by 1 base, with 14 bases between. Looked up from germline, CDR1 is MNHEY and CDR2 is SVGEGT. The CDR3 runs to 15 residues. CDR3 sequence reads: CASNFGGASNQPQHF. CDR3 sequence (DNA): TGTGCCAGCAACTTTGGGGGGGCCAGCAATCAGCCCCAGCATTTT.

This clonotype has more than one count but fewer than ten. The chain recombines TRBV20-1 with TRBJ2-7; weak D call: TRBD2 (6 bases). The germline gives CDR1 DFQATT, CDR2 SNEGSKA (reference sequence). The CDR3 has 15 amino acids. Trimming shortened V by 6 bases and J by 0 bases, and 18 bases separated the two germline ends. CDR3 bases: TGCAGTGCCCCCTTCAAGCGGGTGAGCTCCTACGAGCAGTACTTC. Protein sequence: CSAPFKRVSSYEQYF.

The J gene is TRBJ1-2, the V gene TRBV28; D unresolved. Deletions cut 4 bases from V and 8 bases from J, with 17 bases between. The CDR3 consists of 14 residues. The germline V gene has CDR1 MDHEN and CDR2 SYDVKM. The CDR3 sequence is CASSSSGPAAGYTF. The CDR3 nucleotides read TGTGCCAGCAGTTCTTCAGGACCCGCCGCGGGCTACACCTTC.

This clonotype was detected many times. The V call is TRBV2, the J call TRBJ1-5, with D possibly TRBD1 on 5 matching bases. This CDR3 is built from 15 residues. V shed 7 bases and J shed 1 base, with 14 bases lying between them. Germline V CDR1 and CDR2: SNHLY, FYNNEI. CDR3 in DNA: TGTGCCAGCAAACCCGATCAGGGCAGCAATCAGCCCCAGCATTTT. It yields the protein CASKPDQGSNQPQHF.

The chain has TRBV3-1 and TRBJ2-1, with 16 bases identical to TRBD2. Germline V lookup: CDR1 LGHDT, CDR2 YNNKEL (reference sequence). The ends lost 7 bases at V and 6 bases at J; junction bases unmatched: 9. The CDR3 totals 17 residues. CDR3 bases: TGTGCCAGCACCCCCGGGACTAGCGGGAGGGCCGGCAATGAGCAGTTCTTC. This gives the protein CASTPGTSGRAGNEQFF.

This clonotype showed up many times. The V and J genes are TRBV7-2 and TRBJ2-1, with D perhaps matching TRBD2 (7 bases). Deletions cut 5 bases from V and 9 bases from J, with 17 bases between. Germline CDR1 and CDR2: SGHTA and FQGNSA. CDR3 length: 14 amino acids. The CDR3 DNA reads TGTGCCAGCAGCCCGATCAGGGGAGGGGCTGAGCAGTTCTTC. Encoded protein: CASSPIRGGAEQFF.